Listed below are T cell receptor beta chains from one sample, sequenced in a study of T-cell memory formation after mild COVID-19. TCRdb reprocessed the 5' RACE reads via MiXCR and lists one record per CDR3 protein. The table lists more than 45,000 distinct CDR3 sequences, around 10% of them singletons, with approximately 10% in the top ten. The material sequenced was PBMCs or a T cell subset sorted from them (not recorded which). These receptors were taken from an adult woman who had mild COVID-19 (a few samples of this study predate the infection). Cell type and time point are not known. Both conserved end residues are part of each CDR3. The order of the fields is V gene, J gene, clone size, D gene, CDR3 protein, CDR3 DNA. D genes are given only for firm matches. Only some rows state a clone size, as once, few, many or a class for expanded clones.

>TRBV7-2|TRBJ2-1|many|TRBD2
CASSSKNLTTSGRLGEQFF
TGTGCCAGCAGCTCCAAGAACCTTACTACTAGCGGGAGGTTGGGTGAGCAGTTCTTC
>TRBV3-1|TRBJ2-6|NA|NA
CASSLHTGANVLTF
TGTGCCAGCTCATTACACACTGGGGCCAACGTCCTGACTTTC
>TRBV30|TRBJ1-1|many|NA
CAWSMQYEAFF
TGTGCCTGGAGTATGCAGTATGAAGCTTTCTTT
>TRBV11-1|TRBJ2-1|many|TRBD2
CASSRGGNSGNNEQFF
TGTGCCAGCAGCCGAGGGGGTAATAGCGGGAACAATGAGCAGTTCTTC
>TRBV5-1|TRBJ2-7|medium-sized|NA
CASSLESLGGYEQYF
TGCGCCAGCAGCTTGGAAAGTTTAGGGGGGTACGAGCAGTACTTC
>TRBV19|TRBJ2-3|NA|NA
CASTQLGTPSDTQYF
TGTGCCAGTACTCAACTAGGGACACCGTCAGATACGCAGTATTTT
>TRBV7-3|TRBJ2-1|NA|TRBD2
CASSQGTSPYNEQFF
TGTGCCAGCAGCCAAGGGACTAGCCCCTACAATGAGCAGTTCTTC
>TRBV11-2|TRBJ2-7|NA|TRBD1
CASSLGRDSDIYEQYF
TGTGCCAGCAGCTTAGGCCGGGACAGCGATATCTACGAGCAGTACTTC
>TRBV20-1|TRBJ2-4|NA|TRBD1
CSAYLGTEAKNIQYF
TGCAGTGCCTACCTCGGGACAGAAGCCAAAAACATTCAGTACTTC
>TRBV7-2|TRBJ2-7|few|NA
CASSPNHSYEQYF
TGTGCCAGCAGCCCCAACCACTCCTACGAGCAGTACTTC
>TRBV9|TRBJ2-3|NA|TRBD2
CASSVGAGGPILITSTDTQYF
TGTGCCAGCAGCGTAGGAGCGGGAGGACCGATTCTCATTACTAGCACAGATACGCAGTATTTT
>TRBV2|TRBJ1-2|few|NA
CASSESLGTDGYTF
TGTGCCAGCAGTGAATCCCTGGGGACGGATGGCTACACCTTC
>TRBV6-1|TRBJ1-3|NA|NA
CASSEWASGNTIYF
TGTGCCAGCAGTGAATGGGCCTCTGGAAACACCATATATTTT
>TRBV20-1|TRBJ2-2|NA|TRBD2
CSARPSGSTAGELFF
TGCAGTGCTAGGCCCAGCGGGAGTACAGCCGGGGAGCTGTTTTTT
>TRBV3-1|TRBJ2-7|NA|TRBD2
CASSRGLVSYEQYF
TGTGCCAGCAGCCGAGGACTAGTCTCCTACGAGCAGTACTTC
>TRBV5-4|TRBJ2-6|once|NA
CASSLERGNSGANVLTF
TGTGCCAGCAGCTTGGAACGTGGGAACTCCGGGGCCAACGTCCTGACTTTC
>TRBV20-1|TRBJ2-3|few|TRBD2
CSAREAGITSTDTQYF
TGCAGTGCTAGAGAAGCGGGGATTACTAGCACAGATACGCAGTATTTT
>TRBV5-1|TRBJ2-7|few|NA
CASSYDYEQYF
TGCGCCAGCAGCTATGATTACGAGCAGTACTTC
>TRBV29-1|TRBJ2-2|many|TRBD1
CSVRDRSDTGELFF
TGCAGCGTGAGGGACAGGTCGGACACCGGGGAGCTGTTTTTT
>TRBV9|TRBJ1-3|few|NA
CASSVDDGNTIYF
TGTGCCAGCAGCGTAGACGATGGAAACACCATATATTTT
>TRBV20-1|TRBJ2-5|few|NA
CSAKEGRETQYF
TGCAGTGCTAAAGAAGGCCGAGAGACCCAGTACTTC
>TRBV7-2|TRBJ2-5|many|NA
CASSLGAIETQYF
TGTGCCAGCAGCTTGGGCGCCATAGAGACCCAGTACTTC
>TRBV6-2/TRBV6-3|TRBJ2-1|few|NA
CASSYASLYNEQFF
TGTGCCAGCAGTTACGCTAGCCTGTACAATGAGCAGTTCTTC
>TRBV7-9|TRBJ2-3|many|TRBD2
CASSFVAGVDTQYF
TGTGCCAGCAGCTTTGTAGCGGGAGTAGATACGCAGTATTTT
>TRBV3-1|TRBJ1-1|few|NA
CASSQGTLMNTEAFF
TGTGCCAGCAGCCAAGGAACCCTTATGAACACTGAAGCTTTCTTT
>TRBV7-2|TRBJ2-6|few|NA
CASSLVVSAGTPLGANVLTF
TGTGCCAGCAGCTTAGTAGTGTCCGCCGGGACTCCCCTTGGGGCCAACGTCCTGACTTTC
>TRBV24-1|TRBJ1-1|many|NA
CATSRTENTEAFF
TGTGCCACCAGCCGGACGGAGAACACTGAAGCTTTCTTT
>TRBV12-3/TRBV12-4|TRBJ1-1|NA|NA
CASLEFQGPTEAFF
TGTGCCAGCTTAGAGTTCCAGGGTCCCACTGAAGCTTTCTTT
>TRBV27|TRBJ2-6|few|NA
CASSFGGANVLTF
TGTGCCAGCAGTTTTGGTGGGGCCAACGTCCTGACTTTC
>TRBV12-3/TRBV12-4|TRBJ2-3|few|TRBD2
CASGPSGGAQYF
TGTGCCAGCGGTCCGAGCGGGGGAGCGCAGTATTTT
>TRBV12-3/TRBV12-4|TRBJ1-5|NA|NA
CASGRSNQPQHF
TGTGCCAGCGGTAGAAGCAATCAGCCCCAGCATTTT
>TRBV7-3|TRBJ2-1|few|TRBD2
CASSLMGEGLVNEQFF
TGTGCCAGCAGCTTAATGGGGGAGGGCCTCGTTAATGAGCAGTTCTTC
>TRBV5-1|TRBJ2-1|many|NA
CASSWTEGSLYNEQFF
TGCGCCAGCAGCTGGACTGAGGGGTCCCTCTACAATGAGCAGTTCTTC
>TRBV20-1|TRBJ2-5|few|TRBD2
CSAWRLGGLQETQYF
TGCAGTGCTTGGCGACTGGGGGGGTTACAAGAGACCCAGTACTTC